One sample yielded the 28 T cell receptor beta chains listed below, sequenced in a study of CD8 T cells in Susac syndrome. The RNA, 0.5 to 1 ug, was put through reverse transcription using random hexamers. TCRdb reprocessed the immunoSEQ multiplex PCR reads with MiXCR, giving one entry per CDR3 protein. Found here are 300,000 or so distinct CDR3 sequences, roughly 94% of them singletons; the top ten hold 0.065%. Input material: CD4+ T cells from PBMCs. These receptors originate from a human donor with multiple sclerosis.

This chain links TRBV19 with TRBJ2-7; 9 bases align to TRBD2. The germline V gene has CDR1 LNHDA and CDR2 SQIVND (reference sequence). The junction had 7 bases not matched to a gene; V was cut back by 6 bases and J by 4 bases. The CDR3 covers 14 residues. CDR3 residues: CASRASGALYEQYF. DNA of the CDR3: TGTGCCAGTAGAGCTAGCGGGGCACTTTACGAGCAGTACTTC. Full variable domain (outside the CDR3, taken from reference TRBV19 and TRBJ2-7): DGGITQSPKYLFRKEGQNVTLSCEQNLNHDAMYWYRQDPGQGLRLIYYSQIVNDFQKGDIAEGYSVSREKKESFPLTVTSAQKNPTAFYLCASRASGALYEQYFGPGTRLTVT.

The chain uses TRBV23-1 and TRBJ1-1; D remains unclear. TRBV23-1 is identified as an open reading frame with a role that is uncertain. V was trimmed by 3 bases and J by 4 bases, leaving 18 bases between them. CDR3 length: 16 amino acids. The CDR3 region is CASSHYAVVCRTEAFF. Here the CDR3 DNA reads TGCGCCAGCAGTCACTACGCCGTGGTTTGTCGCACTGAAGCTTTCTTT.

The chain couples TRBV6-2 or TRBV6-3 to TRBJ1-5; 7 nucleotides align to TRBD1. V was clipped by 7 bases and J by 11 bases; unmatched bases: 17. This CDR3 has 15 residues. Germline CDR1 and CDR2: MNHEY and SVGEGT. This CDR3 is CASTNPGQAVRAQHF. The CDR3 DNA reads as TGTGCCAGCACCAACCCCGGACAGGCCGTGCGGGCCCAGCATTTT.

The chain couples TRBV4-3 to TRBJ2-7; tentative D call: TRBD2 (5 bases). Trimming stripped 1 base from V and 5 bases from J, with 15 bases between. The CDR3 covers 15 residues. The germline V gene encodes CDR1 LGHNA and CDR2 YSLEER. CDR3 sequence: CASSQVYGISDEQYF. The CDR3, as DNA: TGCGCCAGCAGCCAAGTGTACGGGATTAGCGACGAGCAGTACTTC.

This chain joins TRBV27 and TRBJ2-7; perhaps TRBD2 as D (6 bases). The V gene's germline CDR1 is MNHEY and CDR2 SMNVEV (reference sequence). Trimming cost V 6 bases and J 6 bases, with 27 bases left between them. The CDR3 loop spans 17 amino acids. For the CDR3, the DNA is TGTGCCAGCAGACTCTCTCGTTTGCGGGACTCTGCAGGCGAGCAGTACTTC. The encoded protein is CASRLSRLRDSAGEQYF.

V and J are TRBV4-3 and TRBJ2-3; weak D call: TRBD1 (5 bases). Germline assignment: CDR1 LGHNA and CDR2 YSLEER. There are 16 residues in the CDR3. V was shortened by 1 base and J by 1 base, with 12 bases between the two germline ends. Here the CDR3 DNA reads TGCGCCAGCAGCCAAGTAGGGGTAGGGGGCACAGATACGCAGTATTTT. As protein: CASSQVGVGGTDTQYF.

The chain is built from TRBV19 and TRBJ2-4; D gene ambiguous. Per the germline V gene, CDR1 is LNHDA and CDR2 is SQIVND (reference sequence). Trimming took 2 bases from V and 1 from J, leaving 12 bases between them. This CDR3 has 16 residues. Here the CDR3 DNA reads TGTGCCAGTAGTATATACCAGGTGGGGGCCAAAAACATTCAGTACTTC. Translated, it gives CASSIYQVGAKNIQYF.

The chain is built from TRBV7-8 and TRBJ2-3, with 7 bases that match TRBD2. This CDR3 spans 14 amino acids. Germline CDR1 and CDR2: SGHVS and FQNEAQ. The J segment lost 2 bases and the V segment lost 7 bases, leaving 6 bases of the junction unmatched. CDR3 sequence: CASNGGSTTDTQYF. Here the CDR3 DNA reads TGTGCCAGCAACGGGGGGTCAACCACAGATACGCAGTATTTT.

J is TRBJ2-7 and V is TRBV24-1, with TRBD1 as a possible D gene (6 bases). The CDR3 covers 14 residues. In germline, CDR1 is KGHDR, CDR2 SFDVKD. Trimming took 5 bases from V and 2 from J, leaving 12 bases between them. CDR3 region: CATSASGQTYEQYF. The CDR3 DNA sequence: TGTGCCACCAGTGCTTCAGGACAGACCTACGAGCAGTACTTC.

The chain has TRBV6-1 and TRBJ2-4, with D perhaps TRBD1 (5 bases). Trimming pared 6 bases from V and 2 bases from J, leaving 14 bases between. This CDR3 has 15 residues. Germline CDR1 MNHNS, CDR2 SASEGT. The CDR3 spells CASSEAQGSKNIQYF. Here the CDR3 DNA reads TGTGCCAGCAGCGAGGCCCAGGGTTCCAAAAACATTCAGTACTTC.

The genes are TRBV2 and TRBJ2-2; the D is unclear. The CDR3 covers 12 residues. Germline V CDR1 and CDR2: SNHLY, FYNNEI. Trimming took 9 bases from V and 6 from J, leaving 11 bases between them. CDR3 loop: CASQRDSGELFF. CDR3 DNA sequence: TGTGCCAGTCAGAGAGATTCCGGGGAGCTGTTTTTT.

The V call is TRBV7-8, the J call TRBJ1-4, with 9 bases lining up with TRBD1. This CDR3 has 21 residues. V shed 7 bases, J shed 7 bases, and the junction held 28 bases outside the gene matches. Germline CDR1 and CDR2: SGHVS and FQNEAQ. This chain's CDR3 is CASTLYPLEWTGARGGEKLFF. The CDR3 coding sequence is TGTGCCAGCACACTATACCCCCTAGAATGGACAGGGGCCCGAGGGGGTGAAAAACTGTTTTTT.

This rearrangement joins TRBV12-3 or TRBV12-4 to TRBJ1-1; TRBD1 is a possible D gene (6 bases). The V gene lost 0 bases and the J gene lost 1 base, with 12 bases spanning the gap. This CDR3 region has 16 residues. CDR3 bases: TGTGCCAGCAGTTTAGCGCGGGGCAGGGGGAACACTGAAGCTTTCTTT. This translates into CASSLARGRGNTEAFF.

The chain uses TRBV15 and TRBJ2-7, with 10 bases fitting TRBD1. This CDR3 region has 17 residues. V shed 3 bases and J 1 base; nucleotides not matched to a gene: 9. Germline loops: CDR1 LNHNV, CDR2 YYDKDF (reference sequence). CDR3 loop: CATSRGWPGQGSYEQYF. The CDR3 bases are TGTGCCACCAGCAGGGGCTGGCCGGGACAGGGGTCCTACGAGCAGTACTTC.

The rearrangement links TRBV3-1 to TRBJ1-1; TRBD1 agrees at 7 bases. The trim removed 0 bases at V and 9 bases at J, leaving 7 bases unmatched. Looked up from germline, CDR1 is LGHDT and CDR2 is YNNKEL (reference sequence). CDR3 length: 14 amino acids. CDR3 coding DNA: TGTGCCAGCAGCCAAGAGGGACAGAAGGGGAAAGCTTTCTTT. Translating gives CASSQEGQKGKAFF.

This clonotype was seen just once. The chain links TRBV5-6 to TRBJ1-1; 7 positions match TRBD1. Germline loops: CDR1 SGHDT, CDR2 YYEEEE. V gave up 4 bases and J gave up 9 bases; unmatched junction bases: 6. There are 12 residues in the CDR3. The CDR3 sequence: CASSPDRVQAFF. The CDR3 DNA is TGTGCCAGCAGCCCAGACAGGGTACAAGCTTTCTTT.

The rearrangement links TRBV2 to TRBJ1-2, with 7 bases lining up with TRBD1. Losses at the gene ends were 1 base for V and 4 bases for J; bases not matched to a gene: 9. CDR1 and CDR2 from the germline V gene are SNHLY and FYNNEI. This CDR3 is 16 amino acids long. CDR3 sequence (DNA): TGTGCCAGCAGTGAAGGCGGACAGACAGGGTTCTATGGCTACACCTTC. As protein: CASSEGGQTGFYGYTF.

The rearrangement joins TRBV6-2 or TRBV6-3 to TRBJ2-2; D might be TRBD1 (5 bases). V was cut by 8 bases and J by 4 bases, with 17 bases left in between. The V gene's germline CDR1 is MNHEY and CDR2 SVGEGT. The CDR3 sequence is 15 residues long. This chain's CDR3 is CASGKQALSTGELFF. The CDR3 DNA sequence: TGTGCCAGCGGTAAACAGGCCCTCTCCACCGGGGAGCTGTTTTTT.

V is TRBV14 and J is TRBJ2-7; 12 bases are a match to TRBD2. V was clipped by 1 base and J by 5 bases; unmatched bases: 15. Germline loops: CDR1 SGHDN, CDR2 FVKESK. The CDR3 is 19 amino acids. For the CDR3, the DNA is TGTGCCAGCAGCCAAGTTGGTCTGCGGCTAGCGGGAGGGAAAGACGAGCAGTACTTC. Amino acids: CASSQVGLRLAGGKDEQYF.

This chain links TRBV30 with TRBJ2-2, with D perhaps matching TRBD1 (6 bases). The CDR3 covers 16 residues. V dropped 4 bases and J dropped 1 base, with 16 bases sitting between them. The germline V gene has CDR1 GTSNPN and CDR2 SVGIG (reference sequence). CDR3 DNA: TGTGCCTGGATGAGGACACCGGGACAGAACACCGGGGAGCTGTTTTTT. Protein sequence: CAWMRTPGQNTGELFF.

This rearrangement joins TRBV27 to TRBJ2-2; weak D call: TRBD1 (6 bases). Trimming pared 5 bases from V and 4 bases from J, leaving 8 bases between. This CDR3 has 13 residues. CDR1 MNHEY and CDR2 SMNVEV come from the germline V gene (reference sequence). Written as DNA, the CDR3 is TGTGCCAGCAGTACAGGGTTCACCGGGGAGCTGTTTTTT. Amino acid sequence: CASSTGFTGELFF.

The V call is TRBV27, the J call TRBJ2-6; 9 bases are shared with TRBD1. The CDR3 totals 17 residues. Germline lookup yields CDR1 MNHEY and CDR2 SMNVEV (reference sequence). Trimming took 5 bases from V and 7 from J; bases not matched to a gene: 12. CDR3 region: CASSPGQGKVVANVLTF. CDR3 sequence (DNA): TGTGCCAGCAGTCCCGGACAGGGGAAAGTCGTTGCCAACGTCCTGACTTTC.

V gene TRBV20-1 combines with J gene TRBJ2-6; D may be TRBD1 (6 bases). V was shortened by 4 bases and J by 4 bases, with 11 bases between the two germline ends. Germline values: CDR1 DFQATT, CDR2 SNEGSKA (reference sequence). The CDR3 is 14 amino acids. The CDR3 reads CSATPGTGANVLTF. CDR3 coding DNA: TGCAGTGCTACTCCCGGGACAGGGGCCAACGTCCTGACTTTC.

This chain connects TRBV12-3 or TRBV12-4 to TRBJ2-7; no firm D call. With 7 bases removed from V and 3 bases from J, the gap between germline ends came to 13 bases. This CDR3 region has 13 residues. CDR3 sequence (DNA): TGTGCCAGCACCCCGGACGCCGGCTACGAGCAGTACTTC. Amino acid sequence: CASTPDAGYEQYF.

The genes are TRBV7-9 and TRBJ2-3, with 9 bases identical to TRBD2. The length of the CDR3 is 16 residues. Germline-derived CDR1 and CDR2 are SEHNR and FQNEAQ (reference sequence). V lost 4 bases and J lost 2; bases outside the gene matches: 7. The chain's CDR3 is CASSSRTSGYTDTQYF. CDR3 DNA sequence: TGTGCCAGCAGCTCACGTACTAGCGGGTACACAGATACGCAGTATTTT.

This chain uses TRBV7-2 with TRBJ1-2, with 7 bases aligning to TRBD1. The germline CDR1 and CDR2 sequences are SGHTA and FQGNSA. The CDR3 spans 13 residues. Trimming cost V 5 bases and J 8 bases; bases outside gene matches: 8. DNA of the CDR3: TGTGCCAGCAGCACCGGACAGGTCGGGGGCTACACCTTC. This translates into CASSTGQVGGYTF.

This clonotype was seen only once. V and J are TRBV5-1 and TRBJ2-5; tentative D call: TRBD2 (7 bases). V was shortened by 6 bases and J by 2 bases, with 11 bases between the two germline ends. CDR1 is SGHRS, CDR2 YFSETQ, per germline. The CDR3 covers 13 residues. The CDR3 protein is CASKGGRQETQYF. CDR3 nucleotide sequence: TGCGCCAGCAAGGGGGGGCGGCAAGAGACCCAGTACTTC.

CDR3: CASSRRAGRRSGEQFF. The CDR3 nucleotides are TGCGCCAGCAGCCGGCGCGCCGGCCGTCGGAGCGGGGAGCAGTTCTTC. V and J are TRBV5-1 and TRBJ2-1, with D possibly matching TRBD2 (6 bases). Trimming left V 4 bases short and J 10 bases short, with 24 bases between. Germline lookup yields CDR1 SGHRS and CDR2 YFSETQ. There are 16 residues in the CDR3.